These 21 T cell receptor beta chains share one sample of origin, sequenced in a study of T cell repertoires in cytomegalovirus infection. One entry per CDR3 protein results from TCRdb running MiXCR on the reads. The sample contains almost 550,000 distinct CDR3 sequences, approximately 17% of which appear only once. Source material: CD8+ T cells from PBMCs. The receptors derive from a human donor in good health (CMV status not recorded). Some clones in this sample may be carry-over from other donors' samples.

This chain links TRBV27 with TRBJ1-5; D unresolved. From germline, CDR1 is MNHEY and CDR2 SMNVEV (reference sequence). The CDR3 runs to 13 residues. Trimming removed 2 bases from V and 6 bases from J, with 8 bases in between. The CDR3 protein is CASSLVRGQPQHF. For the CDR3, the DNA is TGTGCCAGCAGTTTAGTTAGAGGTCAGCCCCAGCATTTT.

The table lists this clonotype with a few counts. The gene calls are TRBV2 and TRBJ1-1, with 8 bases fitting TRBD1. Germline assignment: CDR1 SNHLY and CDR2 FYNNEI. The CDR3 has 15 residues. With 7 bases clipped from V and 2 bases from J, the junction kept 9 bases outside the gene matches. CDR3 nucleotide sequence: TGTGCCAGCATCAATCTGGACAGGGCAAACACTGAAGCTTTCTTT. This sequence encodes CASINLDRANTEAFF.

This clonotype showed up many times. The chain carries TRBV7-9 and TRBJ1-2, with D maybe TRBD1 (5 bases). With 7 bases removed from V and 8 bases from J, the gap between germline ends came to 17 bases. Germline V gene sequence: CDR1 SEHNR, CDR2 FQNEAQ (reference sequence). The CDR3 is 13 residues long. The CDR3 region is CASTSGTHSGYTF. CDR3 coding DNA: TGTGCCAGCACCTCCGGGACGCACTCAGGCTACACCTTC.

The chain has TRBV9 and TRBJ1-1; possible D gene TRBD1, 6 bases. This CDR3 has 15 residues. The ends were cut back, 4 bases at V and 4 bases at J, with 17 bases in the middle. Per the germline V gene, CDR1 is SGDLS and CDR2 is YYNGEE. The CDR3: CASSRGAGAATEAFF. CDR3 DNA: TGTGCCAGCAGCCGCGGGGCGGGGGCGGCCACTGAAGCTTTCTTT. The full variable domain, its missing parts supplied by reference TRBV9 and TRBJ1-1, is DSGVTQTPKHLITATGQRVTLRCSPRSGDLSVYWYQQSLDQGLQFLIQYYNGEERAKGNILERFSAQQFPDLHSELNLSSLELGDSALYFCASSRGAGAATEAFFGQGTRLTVV.

There are many counts of this clonotype. This rearrangement joins TRBV11-1 to TRBJ2-2; TRBD1 might be the D (8 bases). This CDR3 contains 16 residues. The germline gives CDR1 SGHAT, CDR2 FQDESV (reference sequence). Trimming shortened V by 5 bases and J by 13 bases, and 26 bases separated the two germline ends. CDR3 bases: TGTGCCAGCAGCGCCCGGGACAGGTCTTACAGGGAGGGGCTGTTTTTT. Translation: CASSARDRSYREGLFF.

This CDR3 is CASGTSDRSTEAFF. The CDR3 nucleotides read TGTGCCAGCGGCACTTCGGACAGATCAACTGAAGCTTTCTTT. The chain recombines TRBV5-8 with TRBJ1-1; maybe TRBD1 (6 bases). The germline V gene has CDR1 SGHTS and CDR2 YDEGEE. Trimming cost V 7 bases and J 5 bases, with 18 bases left between them. The CDR3 extends over 14 amino acids.

This clonotype was observed a few times. This chain links TRBV5-1 with TRBJ1-1; a weak D match, TRBD1 (6 bases). Between the trimmed V and J ends, which lost 4 bases and 3 bases, there was a span of 22 bases. Germline CDR1 and CDR2: SGHRS and YFSETQ. The CDR3 extends over 17 amino acids. The CDR3 region has the DNA TGCGCCAGCAGCATGACCGGGACACGTGAAAGGGACACTGAAGCTTTCTTT. This sequence encodes CASSMTGTRERDTEAFF.

The CDR3 region is CASRLSRQGPYEQYF. CDR3 coding DNA: TGTGCCAGCAGGCTCTCCCGACAGGGGCCCTACGAGCAGTACTTC. The chain has TRBV27 and TRBJ2-7; 8 bases agree with TRBD1. Germline V gene data show CDR1 as MNHEY and CDR2 as SMNVEV (reference sequence). The CDR3 extends over 15 amino acids. The V gene end was trimmed by 6 bases and the J gene end by 2 bases; junction bases not matched to a gene: 9.

This clonotype has a count of ten or more. This chain joins TRBV10-3 and TRBJ2-7; 7 bases map to TRBD2. The CDR3 extends over 18 amino acids. V lost 6 bases, J lost 1 base, and 18 bases stayed unmatched. The germline gives CDR1 ENHRY, CDR2 SYGVKD. The CDR3 here is CAISLVNLGLAESYEQYF. DNA for the CDR3: TGTGCCATCAGCCTTGTAAATTTGGGGCTAGCGGAGTCCTACGAGCAGTACTTC.

The chain links TRBV4-2 to TRBJ2-5, with 7 bases fitting TRBD2. The CDR3 extends over 16 amino acids. Germline CDR1 is LGHNA and CDR2 is YNFKEQ. Trimming cost V 4 bases and J 2 bases; bases outside gene matches: 10. CDR3: CASSPQEVGGQETQYF. The CDR3, as DNA: TGTGCCAGCAGCCCCCAGGAAGTCGGGGGGCAAGAGACCCAGTACTTC.

Turning to this clonotype: A much bigger clone sits one base away, suggesting this may be a read error. The gene calls are TRBV7-6 and TRBJ2-2; maybe TRBD1 (5 bases). This CDR3 has 15 residues. CDR1 and CDR2 from the germline V gene are SGHVS and FNYEAQ. The CDR3 DNA is TGTGCCTGCAGCTTTCCAAAGGGGATCGCCGGGGAGCTGTTTTTT. It codes for CACSFPKGIAGELFF.

At least ten counts were recorded for this clonotype. V is TRBV4-1 and J is TRBJ1-2; 7 bases are a match to TRBD1. Germline V gives CDR1 MGHRA, CDR2 YSYEKL. The CDR3 extends over 17 amino acids. V was pared by 0 bases and J by 2 bases, with 9 bases of the junction left unmatched. As DNA, the CDR3 is TGCGCCAGCAGCCAAGATCCTGGGGACAGAACCAACTATGGCTACACCTTC. This gives the protein CASSQDPGDRTNYGYTF.

This clonotype was recorded a few times. The chain links TRBV20-1 to TRBJ2-7; TRBD2 matches at 12 bases. The germline CDR1 and CDR2 sequences are DFQATT and SNEGSKA (reference sequence). This CDR3 is built from 15 residues. V lost 6 bases and J lost 0; bases outside the gene matches: 6. CDR3 bases: TGCAGTGCCGAGCTAGCGGGAGGGAGCTCCTACGAGCAGTACTTC. Its translation is CSAELAGGSSYEQYF.

The rearrangement links TRBV7-9 to TRBJ2-5, with TRBD1 as a possible D gene (5 bases). V lost 1 base, J lost 2 bases, and 14 bases lay in between. The CDR3 contains 16 residues. The germline V gene encodes CDR1 SEHNR and CDR2 FQNEAQ (reference sequence). The CDR3 spells CASSLVDSEVQETQYF. In DNA form, the CDR3 reads TGTGCCAGCAGCTTAGTCGACAGCGAAGTACAAGAGACCCAGTACTTC.

In regard to this clonotype: A much larger clone lies one base from this, so it may be a read error. The chain links TRBV12-5 to TRBJ1-5, with 9 bases fitting TRBD1. The CDR3 covers 18 residues. The germline V gene has CDR1 LGHNT and CDR2 FRNRAP. The CDR3 is CVSGLARDRVKSNQPQHF. The CDR3 nucleotides read TGTGTTAGTGGTTTGGCCCGGGACAGGGTAAAGAGCAATCAGCCCCAGCATTTT.

This clonotype was found many times. J is TRBJ1-1 and V is TRBV27; possibly TRBD1 for D (5 bases). The V and J ends lost 0 bases and 11 bases respectively, with 13 bases between them. The CDR3 has 13 amino acids. Germline V lookup: CDR1 MNHEY, CDR2 SMNVEV (reference sequence). Here the CDR3 DNA reads TGTGCCAGCAGTTTATCGAGGGGCGAGGGGGCTTTCTTT. It specifies CASSLSRGEGAFF.

This chain uses TRBV4-2 with TRBJ2-2; a weak D match, TRBD1 (5 bases). Trimming removed 0 bases at V and 3 bases at J, with 8 bases between. CDR1 is LGHNA and CDR2 is YNFKEQ in the germline V gene. The CDR3 contains 15 residues. CDR3 sequence reads: CASSQEQAYTGELFF. Written as DNA, the CDR3 is TGTGCCAGCAGCCAAGAACAGGCATACACCGGGGAGCTGTTTTTT.

In its sample, this clonotype was seen many times. The chain uses TRBV12-5 and TRBJ2-1; 12 nucleotides line up with TRBD1. The CDR3 sequence is 15 residues long. Trimming took 4 bases from V and 8 from J; bases not matched to a gene: 6. Germline-derived CDR1 and CDR2 are LGHNT and FRNRAP. The CDR3 reads CASGSLGQGADEQFF. In nucleotides, the CDR3 is TGTGCTAGTGGTTCCCTGGGACAGGGGGCGGATGAGCAGTTCTTC.

Ten or more counts support this clonotype. V is TRBV6-2 or TRBV6-3 and J is TRBJ2-3; the D gene is possibly TRBD2 (9 bases). V gave up 7 bases and J gave up 1 base, with 18 bases separating them. The CDR3 is 16 residues long. From germline, CDR1 is MNHEY and CDR2 SVGEGT. CDR3 amino acids: CASTPREGQGTDTQYF. CDR3 bases: TGTGCCAGCACCCCGCGGGAGGGACAGGGCACAGATACGCAGTATTTT.

Many counts were recorded for this clonotype. The V call is TRBV6-1, the J call TRBJ2-1; D possibly corresponds to TRBD1 (5 bases). The germline CDR1 and CDR2 sequences are MNHNS and SASEGT. Trimming took 4 bases from V and 6 from J, leaving 22 bases between them. CDR3 size: 17 residues. The chain's CDR3 is CASSGTPGPTLLNEQFF. The CDR3 DNA is TGTGCCAGCAGTGGGACACCAGGCCCAACCCTTCTCAATGAGCAGTTCTTC.

About this clonotype: This sequence may be a read error, since a much larger clone differs from it by one base. The missing conserved phenylalanine or tryptophan at the end of this CDR3 makes a read error likely. This sequence joins TRBV11-2 and TRBJ2-5; no firm D call. The germline V gene encodes CDR1 SGHAT and CDR2 FQNNGV. The CDR3 runs to 16 residues. V gave up 0 bases and J gave up 7 bases, with 18 bases separating them. CDR3 nucleotides: TGTGCCAGCAGCTTAGATTCCGCGGCCGCATGGGTGACCCAGTACTTA. This encodes CASSLDSAAAWVTQYL.